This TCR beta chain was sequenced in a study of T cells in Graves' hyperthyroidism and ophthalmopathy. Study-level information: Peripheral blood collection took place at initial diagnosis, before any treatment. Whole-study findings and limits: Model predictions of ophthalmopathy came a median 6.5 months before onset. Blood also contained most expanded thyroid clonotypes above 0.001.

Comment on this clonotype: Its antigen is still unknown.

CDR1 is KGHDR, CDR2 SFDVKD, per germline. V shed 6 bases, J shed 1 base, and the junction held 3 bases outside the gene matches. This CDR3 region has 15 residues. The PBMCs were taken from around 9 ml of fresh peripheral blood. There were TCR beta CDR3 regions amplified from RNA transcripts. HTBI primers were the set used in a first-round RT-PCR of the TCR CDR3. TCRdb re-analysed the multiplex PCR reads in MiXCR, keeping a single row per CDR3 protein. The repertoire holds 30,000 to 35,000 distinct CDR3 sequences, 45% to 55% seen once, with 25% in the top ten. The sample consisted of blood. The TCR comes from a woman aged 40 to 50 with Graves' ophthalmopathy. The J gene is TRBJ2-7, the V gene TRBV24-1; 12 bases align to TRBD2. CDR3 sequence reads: CATSSSGRASYEQYF. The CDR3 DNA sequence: TGTGCCACCAGTTCTAGCGGGAGGGCTTCCTACGAGCAGTACTTC.